This passage covers 24 T cell receptor beta chains from one sample sequenced in a study of cytomegalovirus exposure and HLA in healthy donors. The primer mix had 60 Vbeta and 13 Jbeta primers. The protocol was immunoSEQ multiplex PCR, while the TCRdb copy is restricted to in-frame clones and leaves out a portion. The table lists about 190,000 clones, 70% to 90% of them singletons, with approximately 2.3% in the top ten. The specimen was PBMCs. The receptors here all came from a male donor in good health and CMV-seronegative.

The rearrangement joins TRBV19 to TRBJ2-5; D not resolved. CDR3 size: 15 residues. Between the trimmed V and J ends, which lost 5 bases and 4 bases, there was a span of 17 bases. Germline-derived CDR1 and CDR2 are LNHDA and SQIVND (reference sequence). DNA of the CDR3: TGTGCCAGTAGTTCCCGAACCGGTCATGGAGAGACCCAGTACTTC. The encoded protein is CASSSRTGHGETQYF.

This clone has a single count. This chain joins TRBV19 and TRBJ2-3; D is possibly TRBD1 (6 bases). Trimming removed 5 bases from V and 2 bases from J, with 14 bases in between. Germline CDR1 and CDR2: LNHDA and SQIVND (reference sequence). The CDR3 is 15 amino acids. CDR3 sequence: CASSRAGQHTDTQYF. CDR3 sequence (DNA): TGTGCCAGTAGTCGGGCCGGACAGCACACAGATACGCAGTATTTT.

The rearrangement uses TRBV30 and TRBJ2-2; maybe TRBD1 (5 bases). CDR3 length equals 15 residues. With 0 bases removed from V and 5 bases from J, the gap between germline ends came to 13 bases. CDR1 is GTSNPN, CDR2 SVGIG, per germline (reference sequence). This CDR3 is CAWSVRRVGTGELFF. In nucleotides, the CDR3 is TGTGCCTGGAGTGTACGCAGGGTTGGGACCGGGGAGCTGTTTTTT.

This clone was counted between two and nine times. V and J are TRBV27 and TRBJ2-3; TRBD1 matches at 8 bases. Per germline, CDR1 MNHEY and CDR2 SMNVEV (reference sequence). The CDR3 is made up of 13 amino acids. Trimming cost V 5 bases and J 7 bases; bases outside gene matches: 5. The CDR3 DNA reads as TGTGCCAGCAGTCTGGACAGGGCTAATACGCAGTATTTT. Its protein product is CASSLDRANTQYF.

This clone was seen a handful of times. The V and J genes are TRBV7-2 and TRBJ2-3; 7 nucleotides match TRBD2. V was clipped by 5 bases and J by 8 bases; unmatched bases: 4. The CDR3 loop spans 12 amino acids. Germline V gene sequence: CDR1 SGHTA, CDR2 FQGNSA. The chain's CDR3 is CASSIGGFTQYF. The DNA for the CDR3 is TGTGCCAGCAGCATCGGGGGGTTTACGCAGTATTTT.

The rearrangement joins TRBV30 to TRBJ2-2; the match to TRBD2 covers 8 bases. Germline V gene sequence: CDR1 GTSNPN, CDR2 SVGIG (reference sequence). V lost 6 bases to trimming and J lost 7 bases; unmatched junction nucleotides: 10. The CDR3 length is 14 residues. CDR3 loop: CACPGGAKSGELFF. CDR3 nucleotides: TGTGCCTGCCCCGGGGGGGCAAAGAGCGGGGAGCTGTTTTTT.

With respect to this clone: Other DNA sequences within the sample encode an identical CDR3. The chain uses TRBV2 and TRBJ1-1; tentatively, D is TRBD1 (6 bases). The V gene lost 0 bases and the J gene lost 3 bases, with 23 bases spanning the gap. The germline V gene has CDR1 SNHLY and CDR2 FYNNEI. The CDR3 consists of 19 residues. Here the CDR3 reads CASSEALRGNRAFHTEAFF. CDR3 nucleotides: TGTGCCAGCAGTGAAGCGCTTCGAGGAAACAGGGCCTTCCACACTGAAGCTTTCTTT.

The J gene is TRBJ1-2, the V gene TRBV27; 8 nucleotides agree with TRBD1. Germline lookup yields CDR1 MNHEY and CDR2 SMNVEV (reference sequence). CDR3 size: 14 residues. Trimming removed 1 base from V and 6 bases from J; junction bases left unmatched: 4. The CDR3 here is CASSLWAGGNGYTF. CDR3 nucleotide sequence: TGTGCCAGCAGTTTATGGGCAGGGGGCAATGGCTACACCTTC.

This clone showed up just a few times. The chain joins TRBV28 to TRBJ1-5, with a tentative D call TRBD1 (5 bases). Germline V gene lookup returns CDR1 MDHEN and CDR2 SYDVKM. The CDR3 loop spans 13 amino acids. V lost 10 bases, J lost 1 base, and 11 bases lay in between. CDR3 residues: CATKRGSNQPQHF. The CDR3, as DNA: TGTGCCACAAAACGGGGGAGCAATCAGCCCCAGCATTTT.

The chain employs TRBV27 and TRBJ1-1; D might be TRBD1 (5 bases). Germline-derived CDR1 and CDR2 are MNHEY and SMNVEV (reference sequence). CDR3 length equals 13 residues. Trimming took off 4 bases at V and 7 bases at J, with 13 bases between the two ends. CDR3 sequence reads: CASSWRGGGEAFF. The CDR3 coding sequence is TGTGCCAGCAGTTGGCGGGGGGGAGGTGAAGCTTTCTTT.

This sequence joins TRBV5-1 and TRBJ2-5; D might be TRBD2 (6 bases). CDR3 length: 13 residues. Germline V gives CDR1 SGHRS, CDR2 YFSETQ. Deletions cut 2 bases from V and 9 bases from J, with 14 bases between. CDR3 loop: CASSLSAGGAQYF. In DNA, the CDR3 is TGCGCCAGCAGCTTATCAGCCGGAGGGGCCCAGTACTTC.

J is TRBJ1-1 and V is TRBV4-3; D possibly corresponds to TRBD1 (6 bases). This CDR3 contains 16 residues. V shed 3 bases and J shed 1 base, with 15 bases lying between them. CDR1 is LGHNA, CDR2 YSLEER, per germline. The CDR3 loop is CASSQAPGQTNTEAFF. The CDR3 nucleotides are TGCGCCAGCAGCCAGGCCCCGGGACAAACGAACACTGAAGCTTTCTTT.

The rearrangement links TRBV25-1 to TRBJ2-1; 8 nucleotides align to TRBD2. CDR3 length equals 15 residues. CDR1 and CDR2 (germline): MGHDK, SYGVNS. V shed 4 bases, J shed 6 bases, and the junction held 8 bases outside the gene matches. Written as DNA, the CDR3 is TGTGCCAGCAGTGGTTTTAACGGGGGGGGCAATGAGCAGTTCTTC. Residues: CASSGFNGGGNEQFF.

This clone occurred once. The chain recombines TRBV9 with TRBJ1-1, with 11 bases matching TRBD1. The CDR3 is 16 amino acids. Per germline, CDR1 SGDLS and CDR2 YYNGEE. J was trimmed by 5 bases and V by 3 bases; bases with no gene match: 9. The CDR3 DNA sequence: TGTGCCAGCAGCGAGCGGAGGACAGGGGGCCAGACTGAAGCTTTCTTT. Translation gives CASSERRTGGQTEAFF.

This clone was counted only a few times. The chain couples TRBV4-3 to TRBJ1-1; no definite D call. This CDR3 is 14 amino acids long. Looked up from germline, CDR1 is LGHNA and CDR2 is YSLEER. Trimming left V 0 bases short and J 4 bases short, with 9 bases between. The CDR3 loop is CASSQDYRPTEAFF. The CDR3 nucleotides are TGCGCCAGCAGCCAAGACTACAGACCCACTGAAGCTTTCTTT.

This clone has only a few counts. The rearrangement links TRBV18 to TRBJ2-1; 8 bases map to TRBD2. The CDR3 totals 20 residues. CDR1 is KGHSH and CDR2 is LQKENI in the germline V gene. J was trimmed by 0 bases and V by 3 bases; bases with no gene match: 16. The CDR3 DNA reads as TGTGCCAGCTCACCTCCCCGTCGGACTAGCCTTATTCCCTCCTACAATGAGCAGTTCTTC. Protein: CASSPPRRTSLIPSYNEQFF.

This clone appeared once. The rearrangement uses TRBV5-1 and TRBJ2-3; 8 positions match TRBD2. Trimming removed 0 bases from V and 6 bases from J; junction bases left unmatched: 6. Germline V lookup: CDR1 SGHRS, CDR2 YFSETQ. The CDR3 runs to 15 residues. The CDR3 region is CASSLESGGPDTQYF. In DNA, the CDR3 is TGCGCCAGCAGCTTGGAGTCGGGGGGGCCGGATACGCAGTATTTT.

This sequence joins TRBV6-1 and TRBJ1-5, with D perhaps matching TRBD1 (5 bases). With 5 bases removed from V and 3 bases from J, the gap between germline ends came to 8 bases. CDR1 and CDR2 (germline): MNHNS, SASEGT. The length of the CDR3 is 13 residues. The CDR3 region is CASSPGPNQPQHF. In DNA, the CDR3 is TGTGCCAGCAGTCCAGGGCCCAATCAGCCCCAGCATTTT.

This chain connects TRBV19 to TRBJ2-7; TRBD1 matches at 9 bases. Germline V gives CDR1 LNHDA, CDR2 SQIVND (reference sequence). The trim removed 6 bases at V and 1 base at J, leaving 4 bases unmatched. This CDR3 spans 14 amino acids. This CDR3 is CASRRTGVSYEQYF. CDR3 in DNA: TGTGCCAGTAGGAGGACAGGGGTATCCTACGAGCAGTACTTC.

This clone showed up just once. The rearrangement links TRBV5-6 to TRBJ2-7, with a tentative D call TRBD2 (5 bases). The germline CDR1 and CDR2 sequences are SGHDT and YYEEEE. This CDR3 has 13 residues. V was shortened by 4 bases and J by 3 bases, with 11 bases between the two germline ends. This CDR3 is CASSRRGGYEQYF. The DNA for the CDR3 is TGTGCCAGCAGCCGCCGGGGTGGCTACGAGCAGTACTTC.

The V call is TRBV9, the J call TRBJ2-1; D possibly corresponds to TRBD1 (5 bases). The germline V and J ends were trimmed by 2 bases and 6 bases, with 9 bases remaining between them. The V gene's germline CDR1 is SGDLS and CDR2 YYNGEE. The CDR3 consists of 13 residues. The CDR3 spells CASSVPDSNEQFF. CDR3 DNA sequence: TGTGCCAGCAGCGTCCCAGACAGCAATGAGCAGTTCTTC.

The V call is TRBV29-1, the J call TRBJ2-3, with D perhaps TRBD2 (6 bases). Germline V gene sequence: CDR1 SQVTM, CDR2 ANQGSEA. V was pared by 2 bases and J by 2 bases, with 11 bases between. The CDR3 totals 14 residues. The chain's CDR3 is CSVEWEEFTDTQYF. In DNA, the CDR3 is TGCAGCGTTGAATGGGAGGAGTTCACAGATACGCAGTATTTT.

The chain joins TRBV5-6 to TRBJ2-2; 10 positions match TRBD1. CDR1 is SGHDT, CDR2 YYEEEE, per germline. The CDR3 runs 19 residues. Trimming took 2 bases from V and 2 from J; bases not matched to a gene: 12. CDR3 sequence reads: CASSFVIMTGGANTGELFF. CDR3 in DNA: TGTGCCAGCAGCTTTGTGATAATGACAGGGGGCGCAAACACCGGGGAGCTGTTTTTT.

The V call is TRBV7-8, the J call TRBJ2-4, with 9 bases aligning to TRBD2. Germline V gene sequence: CDR1 SGHVS, CDR2 FQNEAQ. CDR3 length equals 16 residues. V lost 5 bases, J lost 7 bases, and 12 bases stayed unmatched. CDR3 amino acids: CASSPNPAGGFNIQYF. Written as DNA, the CDR3 is TGTGCCAGCAGCCCAAATCCTGCGGGGGGGTTCAACATTCAGTACTTC.